The 29 T cell receptor beta chains below were found in one sample sequenced in a study of PD-1 blockade in classical Hodgkin lymphoma. TCRdb's table, derived via immunoSEQ multiplex PCR, lists solely in-frame clones and lacks some. This table has 30,000 or so clones, around 83% appearing once. The time point is: cycle 4 day 1 (C4D1), after 6 weeks of nivolumab. All the patients suffered relapse after autologous stem cell transplantation, and brentuximab vedotin exposure differed. Investigators isolated CD4+ T cells from thawed PBMCs through magnetic negative selection. The source was CD4+ T cells from blood, collected before the fourth cycle of nivolumab. These receptors originate from a human donor with classical Hodgkin lymphoma.

The rearrangement uses TRBV20-1 and TRBJ1-2, with D tentatively TRBD1 (5 bases). The V end lost 1 base, the J end lost 14 bases, and 14 bases lay between the germline ends. This CDR3 is built from 11 residues. CDR1 and CDR2 (germline): DFQATT, SNEGSKA (reference sequence). The CDR3 loop reads CSARVYGGGTF. The CDR3 nucleotides read TGCAGTGCTAGAGTTTACGGGGGTGGGACCTTC.

The rearrangement links TRBV28 to TRBJ1-2, with TRBD1 as a possible D gene (6 bases). V lost 8 bases to trimming and J lost 2 bases, with 15 bases between them. The CDR3 is made up of 14 amino acids. Germline CDR1 reads MDHEN; CDR2 reads SYDVKM. In DNA, the CDR3 is TGTGCCAGCCACCGTAGCGACAGGAACTATGGCTACACCTTC. Encoded protein: CASHRSDRNYGYTF.

The chain links TRBV7-2 to TRBJ2-7, with 11 bases identical to TRBD2. Per the germline V gene, CDR1 is SGHTA and CDR2 is FQGNSA. V shed 5 bases, J shed 4 bases, and the junction held 7 bases outside the gene matches. The CDR3 covers 15 residues. DNA of the CDR3: TGTGCCAGCAGCCTACTAGCGGGGGCCTTTTACGAGCAGTACTTC. The encoded protein is CASSLLAGAFYEQYF.

The gene calls are TRBV7-9 and TRBJ2-3, with TRBD2 identical over 8 bases. Germline-derived CDR1 and CDR2 are SEHNR and FQNEAQ (reference sequence). J was trimmed by 8 bases and V by 5 bases; bases with no gene match: 9. This CDR3 region has 14 residues. The CDR3 here is CASSREGDVRTQYF. In nucleotides, the CDR3 is TGTGCCAGCAGCCGGGAGGGTGACGTTCGTACGCAGTATTTT.

The genes are TRBV19 and TRBJ2-3; D gene ambiguous. Germline lookup yields CDR1 LNHDA and CDR2 SQIVND (reference sequence). V was clipped by 3 bases and J by 8 bases, with 30 bases between them. This CDR3 region has 19 residues. In DNA, the CDR3 is TGTGCCAGTAGTATTGAAATACCGGGCCCTACGACTCCCCCACCTACGCAGTATTTT. Translated: CASSIEIPGPTTPPPTQYF.

This clone was detected a few times. The chain employs TRBV5-1 and TRBJ1-1; D is unclear. Per the germline V gene, CDR1 is SGHRS and CDR2 is YFSETQ. The CDR3 length is 12 residues. V was cut by 3 bases and J by 5 bases, with 8 bases left in between. The CDR3 bases are TGCGCCAGCAGCTCGTGGGGAACTGAAGCTTTCTTT. Translation gives CASSSWGTEAFF.

The J gene is TRBJ1-4, the V gene TRBV6-1, with D unresolved. Germline CDR1 reads MNHNS; CDR2 reads SASEGT. Trimming shortened V by 4 bases and J by 8 bases, and 11 bases separated the two germline ends. The CDR3 sequence is 13 residues long. CDR3 protein: CASSVRGREKLFF. DNA for the CDR3: TGTGCCAGCAGTGTTCGAGGGAGGGAAAAACTGTTTTTT.

V is TRBV9 and J is TRBJ1-5, with D perhaps matching TRBD1 (6 bases). The V gene lost 4 bases and the J gene lost 9 bases, with 14 bases spanning the gap. This CDR3 region has 13 residues. Germline CDR1 reads SGDLS; CDR2 reads YYNGEE. CDR3 DNA: TGTGCCAGCAGCCCCCGTGGGGGCGCGCCCCAGCATTTT. It is translated as CASSPRGGAPQHF.

V usage is TRBV5-1 and J usage is TRBJ2-2; 10 bases line up with TRBD2. The junction had 6 bases not matched to a gene; V was cut back by 2 bases and J by 5 bases. Germline CDR1 is SGHRS and CDR2 is YFSETQ. The CDR3 is 16 amino acids. CDR3 bases: TGCGCCAGCAGCTTCACCGGGACTAGCGTGACCGGGGAGCTGTTTTTT. The encoded protein is CASSFTGTSVTGELFF.

Here the CDR3 DNA reads TGTGCCAGCAGCTTTCAGGGGAGCTATGGCTACACCTTC. Translated: CASSFQGSYGYTF. This chain connects TRBV7-6 to TRBJ1-2; D may be TRBD1 (6 bases). Germline V lookup: CDR1 SGHVS, CDR2 FNYEAQ. V was clipped by 3 bases and J by 4 bases, with 9 bases between them. This CDR3 is 13 amino acids long.

The V call is TRBV6-9, the J call TRBJ1-1; no definite D call. Deletions cut 1 base from V and 1 base from J, with 4 bases between. This CDR3 spans 13 amino acids. Germline V gives CDR1 MNHGY, CDR2 SVAAGI. The CDR3 DNA follows: TGTGCCAGCAGTTATTACGGGAACACTGAAGCTTTCTTT. It encodes CASSYYGNTEAFF.

The chain couples TRBV5-6 to TRBJ1-2, with D maybe TRBD1 (5 bases). Per germline, CDR1 SGHDT and CDR2 YYEEEE. The CDR3 is 13 amino acids. Trimming pared 0 bases from V and 8 bases from J, leaving 11 bases between. The chain's CDR3 is CASSLAFTGGYTF. The CDR3 DNA reads as TGTGCCAGCAGCTTGGCATTTACAGGCGGCTACACCTTC.

This clone occurred once. This sequence joins TRBV5-8 and TRBJ2-7; D is possibly TRBD1 or TRBD2 (5 bases each). The CDR3 spans 12 residues. From germline, CDR1 is SGHTS and CDR2 YDEGEE. The V and J ends lost 0 bases and 4 bases respectively, with 5 bases between them. CDR3 sequence reads: CASSLGGYEQYF. CDR3 coding DNA: TGTGCCAGCAGCTTGGGGGGGTACGAGCAGTACTTC.

This chain uses TRBV7-8 with TRBJ2-3, with 8 bases that match TRBD2. The CDR3 runs 14 residues. With 3 bases clipped from V and 3 bases from J, the junction kept 2 bases outside the gene matches. Germline CDR1 and CDR2: SGHVS and FQNEAQ. CDR3 sequence (DNA): TGTGCCAGCAGCTTTAGCGGGACAACAGATACGCAGTATTTT. It codes for CASSFSGTTDTQYF.

The rearrangement links TRBV27 to TRBJ2-1; 9 bases align to TRBD1. V was pared by 6 bases and J by 0 bases, with 6 bases of the junction left unmatched. Per the germline V gene, CDR1 is MNHEY and CDR2 is SMNVEV (reference sequence). The CDR3 is made up of 16 amino acids. Here the CDR3 reads CASRVGGQGSYNEQFF. The CDR3, as DNA: TGTGCCAGCAGAGTTGGGGGACAGGGCTCCTACAATGAGCAGTTCTTC.

This chain uses TRBV2 with TRBJ2-3; TRBD1 might be the D (6 bases). Trimming cost V 8 bases and J 0 bases, with 12 bases left between them. The CDR3 runs 14 residues. Looked up from germline, CDR1 is SNHLY and CDR2 is FYNNEI. This chain's CDR3 is CASGTLLSTDTQYF. CDR3 DNA: TGTGCCAGCGGGACACTCCTAAGCACAGATACGCAGTATTTT.

The gene calls are TRBV7-8 and TRBJ2-3; D remains unclear. The CDR3 totals 14 residues. V lost 5 bases and J lost 0, with 9 bases in between. CDR1 and CDR2 from the germline V gene are SGHVS and FQNEAQ. CDR3 region: CASSPNPSTDTQYF. The CDR3 region has the DNA TGTGCCAGCAGCCCGAATCCTAGCACAGATACGCAGTATTTT.

This chain connects TRBV10-3 to TRBJ2-5; perhaps D is TRBD1 or TRBD2 (5 bases each). CDR1 ENHRY and CDR2 SYGVKD come from the germline V gene. Between the trimmed V and J ends, which lost 4 bases and 4 bases, there was a span of 16 bases. The CDR3 extends over 15 amino acids. In DNA form, the CDR3 reads TGTGCCATCAGTGGAGGTGCCCCTGGGGGAGAGACCCAGTACTTC. Residues: CAISGGAPGGETQYF.

The chain employs TRBV28 and TRBJ1-6, with D perhaps matching TRBD1 (5 bases). V was trimmed by 6 bases and J by 7 bases, leaving 13 bases between them. The CDR3 extends over 14 amino acids. Germline V gives CDR1 MDHEN, CDR2 SYDVKM. This chain's CDR3 is CASSPGQANSPLHF. The CDR3 DNA sequence: TGTGCCAGCAGCCCGGGGCAGGCGAATTCACCCCTCCACTTT.

The chain combines TRBV2 with TRBJ1-2; weak D call: TRBD1 (5 bases). Per the germline V gene, CDR1 is SNHLY and CDR2 is FYNNEI. The CDR3 is 15 residues long. V gave up 0 bases and J gave up 7 bases, with 15 bases separating them. In nucleotides, the CDR3 is TGTGCCAGCAGTGAAGCTGCAGGGTCTTTTTTTGGCTACACCTTC. It yields the protein CASSEAAGSFFGYTF.

This chain links TRBV19 with TRBJ2-5; possible D gene TRBD2, 6 bases. Germline lookup yields CDR1 LNHDA and CDR2 SQIVND (reference sequence). V lost 8 bases to trimming and J lost 1 base, with 11 bases between them. This CDR3 has 13 amino acids. CDR3 in amino acids: CASSEGSQETQYF. DNA of the CDR3: TGTGCCAGTTCGGAGGGGAGCCAAGAGACCCAGTACTTC. The whole variable domain, filled in from reference TRBV19 and TRBJ2-5, reads DGGITQSPKYLFRKEGQNVTLSCEQNLNHDAMYWYRQDPGQGLRLIYYSQIVNDFQKGDIAEGYSVSREKKESFPLTVTSAQKNPTAFYLCASSEGSQETQYFGPGTRLLVL.

The chain is built from TRBV28 and TRBJ2-7; D may correspond to TRBD1 or TRBD2 (6 bases each). Germline V gives CDR1 MDHEN, CDR2 SYDVKM. This CDR3 contains 16 residues. The germline V and J ends were trimmed by 6 bases and 5 bases, with 23 bases remaining between them. The CDR3 here is CASRLAQGGPRHEQYF. CDR3 coding DNA: TGTGCCAGCAGATTGGCCCAAGGGGGGCCTCGCCACGAGCAGTACTTC.

The rearrangement uses TRBV2 and TRBJ2-5, with 8 bases that match TRBD2. CDR1 and CDR2 from the germline V gene are SNHLY and FYNNEI. V shed 8 bases, J shed 2 bases, and the junction held 10 bases outside the gene matches. The CDR3 totals 15 residues. CDR3 protein: CASARGGAIQETQYF. The CDR3 DNA sequence: TGTGCCAGCGCACGGGGGGGGGCGATACAAGAGACCCAGTACTTC.

CDR3 DNA: TGTGCCGAGCCCGGCGCGATTGATACGCAGTATTTT. This sequence encodes CAEPGAIDTQYF. The V call is TRBV5-4, the J call TRBJ2-3; D is undetermined. The CDR3 totals 12 residues. Germline V gives CDR1 SGHNT, CDR2 YYREEE (reference sequence). Trimming stripped 10 bases from V and 6 bases from J, with 15 bases between.

The chain joins TRBV5-1 to TRBJ2-5; TRBD1 agrees at 7 bases. Germline-derived CDR1 and CDR2 are SGHRS and YFSETQ. V trimming: 1 base; J trimming: 2 bases; junction bases outside the gene matches: 20. The CDR3 runs 20 residues. This CDR3 reads CASSLRLGQLGSNGQETQYF. CDR3 DNA sequence: TGCGCCAGCAGCTTGAGGCTGGGACAGTTAGGATCAAATGGGCAAGAGACCCAGTACTTC.

The J gene is TRBJ1-1, the V gene TRBV20-1, with 9 nucleotides matching TRBD1. CDR1 is DFQATT, CDR2 SNEGSKA, per germline (reference sequence). V lost 6 bases, J lost 7 bases, and 3 bases stayed unmatched. The CDR3 extends over 11 amino acids. The CDR3 protein is CSATGGGEAFF. The CDR3 nucleotides are TGCAGTGCGACAGGGGGGGGTGAAGCTTTCTTT.

The chain links TRBV28 to TRBJ1-5; D is undetermined. Trimming removed 1 base from V and 7 bases from J, with 17 bases in between. CDR1 MDHEN and CDR2 SYDVKM come from the germline V gene. The CDR3 has 16 residues. The CDR3 DNA reads as TGTGCCAGCAGTTTATCGGGTTCGGGCATCTACCAGCCCCAGCATTTT. Translation gives CASSLSGSGIYQPQHF.

The rearrangement joins TRBV5-1 to TRBJ1-4, with D unresolved. The CDR3 has 15 residues. Germline lookup yields CDR1 SGHRS and CDR2 YFSETQ. Trimming shortened V by 0 bases and J by 4 bases, and 10 bases separated the two germline ends. CDR3: CASSLAQIDNEKLFF. The CDR3 bases are TGCGCCAGCAGCTTGGCGCAGATCGATAATGAAAAACTGTTTTTT.

The J gene is TRBJ2-3, the V gene TRBV5-1, with 12 positions matching TRBD2. Trimming took 6 bases from V and 0 from J; bases not matched to a gene: 11. The CDR3 is 18 amino acids. CDR1 is SGHRS, CDR2 YFSETQ, per germline. The CDR3 sequence is CASTLGLAGGWSTDTQYF. CDR3 DNA sequence: TGCGCCAGCACCCTCGGGCTAGCGGGGGGGTGGAGCACAGATACGCAGTATTTT.